One sample yielded the 7 T cell receptor beta chains listed below, sequenced in a study of T-cell memory formation after mild COVID-19 (dated by TCRdb to the early 2020s). Library preparation employed 5' RACE. These reads were obtained on an Illumina NovaSeq 6000. TCRdb reworked the public reads: Q25 trimming with fastp, MiXCR clone assembly, productive beta chains retained. A single entry per CDR3 protein holds the most common genes and DNA from its merged rows. A total of fewer than 650,000 distinct CDR3 sequences appear in this sample, about 20% of them only once. The ten largest clones represent approximately 8.4% of the sample. Sequencing was done on a sample of PBMCs or a T cell subset sorted from them (not recorded which). These receptor sequences come from an adult woman who had mild COVID-19 (a few samples of this study predate the infection). The sample titles of this study are shuffled in the database, so cell type and time point are left out; the donor was told from shared clones.

This clonotype was found once. The genes are TRBV7-3 and TRBJ2-1; 7 bases match TRBD1. The J segment lost 0 bases and the V segment lost 4 bases, leaving 9 bases of the junction unmatched. CDR3 size: 17 residues. In germline, CDR1 is SGHTA, CDR2 FQGTGA. The CDR3 nucleotides are TGTGCCAGCAGCTCAACAGGGGCCCTAAGCTCCTACAATGAGCAGTTCTTC. Amino acid sequence: CASSSTGALSSYNEQFF.

The chain combines TRBV3-1 with TRBJ2-5; the match to TRBD2 covers 12 bases. CDR1 is LGHDT and CDR2 is YNNKEL in the germline V gene (reference sequence). Trimming removed 1 base from V and 10 bases from J; junction bases left unmatched: 13. CDR3 length: 17 amino acids. The CDR3 sequence is CASSQVDLAGGPVDQYF. For the CDR3, the DNA is TGTGCCAGCAGCCAAGTGGACCTAGCGGGAGGGCCCGTCGACCAGTACTTC.

This clonotype was detected only a few times. The chain is built from TRBV7-2 and TRBJ2-2; D call uncertain. Germline CDR1 SGHTA, CDR2 FQGNSA. This CDR3 spans 15 amino acids. Trimming removed 3 bases from V and 0 bases from J, with 8 bases in between. The CDR3 DNA sequence: TGTGCCAGCAGCTTCCGGTCCGCGAACACCGGGGAGCTGTTTTTT. This gives the protein CASSFRSANTGELFF.

The rearrangement uses TRBV6-5 and TRBJ2-5, with 10 positions matching TRBD1. V shed 6 bases and J 3 bases; nucleotides not matched to a gene: 4. Germline-derived CDR1 and CDR2 are MNHEY and SVGAGI. The CDR3 spans 14 residues. CDR3 amino acids: CASRRQGAEETQYF. CDR3 nucleotides: TGTGCCAGCAGAAGACAGGGGGCAGAAGAGACCCAGTACTTC.

This chain connects TRBV5-4 to TRBJ1-3; 12 nucleotides match TRBD1. The V gene end was trimmed by 4 bases and the J gene end by 4 bases; junction bases not matched to a gene: 6. Germline values: CDR1 SGHNT, CDR2 YYREEE (reference sequence). The CDR3 covers 16 residues. The CDR3 nucleotides are TGTGCCAGCAGCCCCGGGACAGGGGGCGAAGGAAACACCATATATTTT. It translates to CASSPGTGGEGNTIYF.

The chain carries TRBV12-3 or TRBV12-4 and TRBJ2-3; TRBD2 is a possible D gene (5 bases). V gave up 6 bases and J gave up 2 bases, with 15 bases separating them. This CDR3 is built from 15 residues. The DNA of the CDR3 is TGTGCCAGCAGCACGAGTTCGGGATACACAGATACGCAGTATTTT. It translates to CASSTSSGYTDTQYF.

This chain connects TRBV15 to TRBJ2-2; 10 nucleotides agree with TRBD2. The CDR3 runs 16 residues. Germline CDR1 and CDR2: LNHNV and YYDKDF (reference sequence). J was trimmed by 5 bases and V by 5 bases; bases with no gene match: 8. CDR3 region: CATSLERGGPTGELFF. CDR3 DNA sequence: TGTGCCACCAGCCTAGAGCGGGGGGGACCAACCGGGGAGCTGTTTTTT.